These T cell receptor beta chains were read from a single sample in a study of T cell responses to AZD1222 COVID-19 vaccine. The repertoire was sequenced with immunoSEQ multiplex PCR; TCRdb's copy has only in-frame clones and lacks some. This sample has 100,000 to 150,000 clones, with 92% found just once. The sequenced sample was peripheral blood, obtained 28 days after the second AZD1222 dose. The receptors originated from an adult who received the AZD1222 COVID-19 vaccine. Each CDR3 is given with its conserved first and last residue.

v_call: TRBV25-1; j_call: TRBJ2-4; cdr3_aa: CASSVGTALAKNIQYF
v_call: TRBV4-3; j_call: TRBJ2-2; cdr3_aa: CASSQESGIGGELFF
v_call: TRBV14; j_call: TRBJ1-4; cdr3_aa: CASSQDLGDSNEKLFF
v_call: TRBV19; j_call: TRBJ2-5; cdr3_aa: CASSLGVGQGTQYF
v_call: TRBV6-5; j_call: TRBJ1-5; cdr3_aa: CASSLLGSNQPQHF
v_call: TRBV11-2; j_call: TRBJ2-3; cdr3_aa: CASSFSGQITDTQYF
v_call: TRBV3-1/TRBV3-2; j_call: TRBJ1-5; cdr3_aa: CASSSSRSGGQGQPQHF
v_call: TRBV10-3; j_call: TRBJ1-1; cdr3_aa: CAISEGTGLGAFF
v_call: TRBV18; j_call: TRBJ2-7; cdr3_aa: CASSPLAGVRSYEQYF
v_call: TRBV6-6; j_call: TRBJ2-1; cdr3_aa: CASSPPENNEQFF
v_call: TRBV28; j_call: TRBJ1-4; cdr3_aa: CASSPRRPGRTNEKLFF
v_call: TRBV9; j_call: TRBJ2-7; cdr3_aa: CASSVGLAGAGEQYF
v_call: TRBV14; j_call: TRBJ1-1; cdr3_aa: CASSPRTVGTEAFF
v_call: TRBV20-1; j_call: TRBJ2-3; cdr3_aa: CSASYYTDTQYF
v_call: TRBV24-1; j_call: TRBJ2-5; cdr3_aa: CATSDPGQGFRETQYF
v_call: TRBV12-3/TRBV12-4; j_call: TRBJ2-5; cdr3_aa: CASKGQETQYF
v_call: TRBV5-1; j_call: TRBJ1-1; cdr3_aa: CASSETLNTEAFF
v_call: TRBV3-1/TRBV3-2; j_call: TRBJ1-5; cdr3_aa: CASSQDAQVNQPQHF
v_call: TRBV7-9; j_call: TRBJ2-1; cdr3_aa: CASSSDEQFF
v_call: TRBV10-3; j_call: TRBJ2-5; cdr3_aa: CAISDLGGGRETQYF
v_call: TRBV19; j_call: TRBJ1-5; cdr3_aa: CASSSPGDSLNQPQHF
v_call: TRBV9; j_call: TRBJ1-4; cdr3_aa: CASSVRAGENEKLFF
v_call: TRBV3-1/TRBV3-2; j_call: TRBJ2-1; cdr3_aa: CASSQDWGSSYNEQFF
v_call: TRBV5-1; j_call: TRBJ2-2; cdr3_aa: CASSSGQGLYPGELFF
v_call: TRBV9; j_call: TRBJ1-6; cdr3_aa: CASSVGGDNSPLHF
v_call: TRBV6-6; j_call: TRBJ2-3; cdr3_aa: CASSSASSGGTDTQYF
v_call: TRBV29-1; j_call: TRBJ1-1; cdr3_aa: CSVDVTEAFF
v_call: TRBV11-2; j_call: TRBJ1-2; cdr3_aa: CASSPDSSYGYTF
v_call: TRBV7-9; j_call: TRBJ1-2; cdr3_aa: CASSLGTASLGYTF
v_call: TRBV6-5; j_call: TRBJ1-4; cdr3_aa: CASNNRGREKLFF
v_call: TRBV3-1/TRBV3-2; j_call: TRBJ2-4; cdr3_aa: CASSRHAENIQYF
v_call: TRBV7-8; j_call: TRBJ1-1; cdr3_aa: CASSPSQGTEAFF
v_call: TRBV6-5; j_call: TRBJ1-5; cdr3_aa: CASSPWTGEAQHF
v_call: TRBV23-1; j_call: TRBJ1-6; cdr3_aa: CASSQYSPGGRVLNSPLHF
v_call: TRBV7-2; j_call: TRBJ1-2; cdr3_aa: CASSLGGGGGYGYTF
v_call: TRBV2; j_call: TRBJ1-5; cdr3_aa: CASSAEDQPQHF
v_call: TRBV10-3; j_call: TRBJ1-4; cdr3_aa: CAISDGDPTRGGNEKLFF
v_call: TRBV11-2; j_call: TRBJ1-4; cdr3_aa: CASSLSGVAANEKLFF
v_call: TRBV5-6; j_call: TRBJ1-2; cdr3_aa: CASSHGRRSGYTF
v_call: TRBV24-1; j_call: TRBJ2-1; cdr3_aa: CATSGDRGARSEQFF
v_call: TRBV30; j_call: TRBJ1-3; cdr3_aa: CAWRETGGNTIYF
v_call: TRBV11-1; j_call: TRBJ1-1; cdr3_aa: CASRKAGDWSEAFF
v_call: TRBV5-4; j_call: TRBJ2-2; cdr3_aa: CASSLEAGVPGELFF
v_call: TRBV7-9; j_call: TRBJ1-5; cdr3_aa: CASSLLGEQPQHF
v_call: TRBV30; j_call: TRBJ1-2; cdr3_aa: CAWSPGQDYGYTF
v_call: TRBV27; j_call: TRBJ2-5; cdr3_aa: CASSSEPGTALQETQYF
v_call: TRBV6-5; j_call: TRBJ2-7; cdr3_aa: CASRSGTGVREQYF
v_call: TRBV3-1/TRBV3-2; j_call: TRBJ2-1; cdr3_aa: CASSLSGRGYNEQFF
v_call: TRBV20-1; j_call: TRBJ1-2; cdr3_aa: CSASDPTLSSYGYTF
v_call: TRBV13; j_call: TRBJ2-7; cdr3_aa: CALGRAGYEQYF
v_call: TRBV7-2; j_call: TRBJ1-5; cdr3_aa: CASSPRQGQPQHF
v_call: TRBV9; j_call: TRBJ1-1; cdr3_aa: CASSVGPPGLEAFF
v_call: TRBV3-1/TRBV3-2; j_call: TRBJ1-5; cdr3_aa: CASSQNSGDAQPQHF
v_call: TRBV2; j_call: TRBJ1-6; cdr3_aa: CASSDFGRDNSPLHF
v_call: TRBV9; j_call: TRBJ2-3; cdr3_aa: CASSVDSGRASTDTQYF
v_call: TRBV6-6; j_call: TRBJ1-6; cdr3_aa: CASSYSPTSGSPLHF
v_call: TRBV18; j_call: TRBJ2-3; cdr3_aa: CASSPEGASTDTQYF
v_call: TRBV5-5; j_call: TRBJ2-6; cdr3_aa: CASSLVRTSGANVLTF
v_call: TRBV14; j_call: TRBJ1-5; cdr3_aa: CASSQGVHQPQHF
v_call: TRBV11-2; j_call: TRBJ1-1; cdr3_aa: CASSLGGSRWTEAFF